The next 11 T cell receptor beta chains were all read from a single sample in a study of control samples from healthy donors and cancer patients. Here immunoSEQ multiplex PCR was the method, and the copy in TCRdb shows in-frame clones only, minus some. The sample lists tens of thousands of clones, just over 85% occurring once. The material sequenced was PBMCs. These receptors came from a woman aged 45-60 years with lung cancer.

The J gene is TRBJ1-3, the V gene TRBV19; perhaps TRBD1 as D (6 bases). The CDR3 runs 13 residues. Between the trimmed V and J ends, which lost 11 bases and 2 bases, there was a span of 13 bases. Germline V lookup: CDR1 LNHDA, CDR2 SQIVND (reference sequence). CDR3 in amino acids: CAADSGTGNTIYF. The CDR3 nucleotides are TGTGCCGCGGACAGCGGTACTGGAAACACCATATATTTT.

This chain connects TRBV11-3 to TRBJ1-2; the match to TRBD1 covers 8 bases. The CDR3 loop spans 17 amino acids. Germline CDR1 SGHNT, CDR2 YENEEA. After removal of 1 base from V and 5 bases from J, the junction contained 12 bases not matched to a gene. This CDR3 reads CASSLGFTDRDFYGYTF. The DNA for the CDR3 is TGTGCCAGCAGCTTAGGGTTTACGGACAGGGATTTTTATGGCTACACCTTC.

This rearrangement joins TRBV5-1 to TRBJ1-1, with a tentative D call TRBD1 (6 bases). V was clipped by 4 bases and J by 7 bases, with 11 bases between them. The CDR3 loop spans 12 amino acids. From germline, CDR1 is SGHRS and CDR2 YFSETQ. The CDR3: CASSLGQSEAFF. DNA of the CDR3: TGCGCCAGCAGCCTCGGACAGAGTGAAGCTTTCTTT.

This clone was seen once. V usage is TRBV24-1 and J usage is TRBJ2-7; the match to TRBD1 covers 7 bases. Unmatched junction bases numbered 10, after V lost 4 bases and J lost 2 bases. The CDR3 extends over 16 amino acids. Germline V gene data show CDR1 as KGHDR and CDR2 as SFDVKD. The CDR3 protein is CATSDPGQAAPYEQYF. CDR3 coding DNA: TGTGCCACCAGTGACCCTGGACAGGCAGCTCCCTACGAGCAGTACTTC.

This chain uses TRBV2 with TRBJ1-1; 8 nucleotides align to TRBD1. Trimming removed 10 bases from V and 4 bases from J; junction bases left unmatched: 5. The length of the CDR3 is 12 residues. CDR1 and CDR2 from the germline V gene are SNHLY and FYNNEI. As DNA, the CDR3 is TGTGCCACTTTTACAGGGGGCACTGAAGCTTTCTTT. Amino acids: CATFTGGTEAFF.

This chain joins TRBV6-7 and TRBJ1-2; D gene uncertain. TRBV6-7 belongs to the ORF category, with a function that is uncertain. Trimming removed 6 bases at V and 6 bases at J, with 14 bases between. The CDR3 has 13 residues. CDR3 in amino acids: CASRSPGLDGYTF. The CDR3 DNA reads TGTGCCAGCAGGAGCCCGGGCCTTGATGGCTACACCTTC.

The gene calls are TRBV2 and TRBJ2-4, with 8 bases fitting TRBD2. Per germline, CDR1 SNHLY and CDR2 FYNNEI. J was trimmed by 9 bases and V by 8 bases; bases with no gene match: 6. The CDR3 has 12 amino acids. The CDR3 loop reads CASGLAGGIQYF. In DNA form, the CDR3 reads TGTGCCAGCGGACTAGCCGGGGGCATTCAGTACTTC.

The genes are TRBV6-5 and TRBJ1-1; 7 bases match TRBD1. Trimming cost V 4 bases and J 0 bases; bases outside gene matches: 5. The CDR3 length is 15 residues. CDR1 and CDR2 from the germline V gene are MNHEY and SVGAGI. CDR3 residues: CASSSGTVMNTEAFF. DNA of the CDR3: TGTGCCAGCAGTTCGGGGACAGTAATGAACACTGAAGCTTTCTTT.

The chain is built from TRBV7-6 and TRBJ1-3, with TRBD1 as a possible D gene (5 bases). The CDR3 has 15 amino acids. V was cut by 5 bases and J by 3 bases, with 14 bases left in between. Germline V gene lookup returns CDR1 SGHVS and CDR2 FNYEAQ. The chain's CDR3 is CASSLGGGDGNTIYF. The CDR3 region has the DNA TGTGCCAGCAGCCTGGGCGGGGGTGATGGAAACACCATATATTTT. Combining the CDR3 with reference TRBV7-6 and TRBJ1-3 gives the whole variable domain GAGVSQSPRYKVTKRGQDVALRCDPISGHVSLYWYRQALGQGPEFLTYFNYEAQQDKSGLPNDRFSAERPEGSISTLTIQRTEQRDSAMYRCASSLGGGDGNTIYFGEGSWLTVV.

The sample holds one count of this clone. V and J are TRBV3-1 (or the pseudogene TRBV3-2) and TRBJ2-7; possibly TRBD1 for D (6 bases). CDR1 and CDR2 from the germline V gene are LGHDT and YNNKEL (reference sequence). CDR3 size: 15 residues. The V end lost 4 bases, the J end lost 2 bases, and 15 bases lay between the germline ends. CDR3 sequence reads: CASSPSGAVPYEQYF. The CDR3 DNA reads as TGTGCCAGCAGCCCCTCAGGGGCAGTTCCCTACGAGCAGTACTTC.

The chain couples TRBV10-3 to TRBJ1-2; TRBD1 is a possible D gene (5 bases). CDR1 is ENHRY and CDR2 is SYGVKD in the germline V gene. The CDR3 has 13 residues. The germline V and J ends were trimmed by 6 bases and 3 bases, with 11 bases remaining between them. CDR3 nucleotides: TGTGCCATCAGGGGGACCAACGACTATGGCTACACCTTC. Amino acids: CAIRGTNDYGYTF.